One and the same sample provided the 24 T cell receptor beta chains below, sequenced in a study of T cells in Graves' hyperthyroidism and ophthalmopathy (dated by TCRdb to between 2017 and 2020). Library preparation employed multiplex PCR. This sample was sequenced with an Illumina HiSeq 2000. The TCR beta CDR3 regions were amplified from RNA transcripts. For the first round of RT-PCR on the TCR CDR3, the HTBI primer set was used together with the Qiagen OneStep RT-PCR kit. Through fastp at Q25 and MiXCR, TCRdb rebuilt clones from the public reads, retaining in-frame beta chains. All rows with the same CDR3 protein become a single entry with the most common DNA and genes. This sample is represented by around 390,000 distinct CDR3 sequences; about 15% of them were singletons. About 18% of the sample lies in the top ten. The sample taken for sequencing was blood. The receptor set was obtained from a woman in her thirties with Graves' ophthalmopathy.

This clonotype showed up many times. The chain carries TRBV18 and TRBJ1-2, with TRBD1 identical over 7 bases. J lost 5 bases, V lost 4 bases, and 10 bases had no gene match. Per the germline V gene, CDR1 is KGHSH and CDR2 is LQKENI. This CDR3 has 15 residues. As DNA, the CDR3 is TGTGCCAGCTCACAAGGGGACAGACTCCCTTATGGCTACACCTTC. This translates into CASSQGDRLPYGYTF.

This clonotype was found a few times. CDR3 DNA sequence: TGTGCCAGCAGCTTAGAGGGGAGGGCAGGGAACACCGGGGAGCTGTTTTTT. It encodes CASSLEGRAGNTGELFF. The chain combines TRBV7-6 with TRBJ2-2; 7 bases are shared with TRBD2. With V trimmed by 1 base and J by 1 base, 6 bases remained unmatched. CDR3 size: 17 residues. Germline V gene lookup returns CDR1 SGHVS and CDR2 FNYEAQ.

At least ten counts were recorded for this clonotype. The CDR3 protein is CSVERGSDTQYF. CDR3 nucleotides: TGCAGCGTTGAGCGGGGGTCAGATACGCAGTATTTT. The gene calls are TRBV29-1 and TRBJ2-3; 7 nucleotides match TRBD2. Unmatched junction bases numbered 1, after V lost 3 bases and J lost 4 bases. This CDR3 contains 12 residues. Germline CDR1 is SQVTM and CDR2 is ANQGSEA.

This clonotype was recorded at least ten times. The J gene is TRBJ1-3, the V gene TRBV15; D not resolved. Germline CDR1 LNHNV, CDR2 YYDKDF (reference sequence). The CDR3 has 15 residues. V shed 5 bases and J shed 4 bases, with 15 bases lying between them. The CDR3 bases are TGTGCCACCAGCCCGGTCGTGACATTAGGAAACACCATATATTTT. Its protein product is CATSPVVTLGNTIYF.

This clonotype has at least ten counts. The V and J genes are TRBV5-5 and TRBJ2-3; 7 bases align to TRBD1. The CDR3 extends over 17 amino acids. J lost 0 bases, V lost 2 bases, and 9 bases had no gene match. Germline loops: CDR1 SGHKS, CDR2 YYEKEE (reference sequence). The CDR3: CASSFLPWDSSTDTQYF. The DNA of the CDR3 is TGTGCCAGCAGCTTCCTCCCCTGGGACAGTAGCACAGATACGCAGTATTTT.

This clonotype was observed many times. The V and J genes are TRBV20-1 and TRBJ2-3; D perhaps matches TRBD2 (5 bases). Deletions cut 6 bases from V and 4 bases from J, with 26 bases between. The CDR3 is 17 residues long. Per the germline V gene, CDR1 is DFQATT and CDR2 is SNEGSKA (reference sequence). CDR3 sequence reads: CSARNPAGASSADTQYF. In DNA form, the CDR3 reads TGCAGTGCCCGGAACCCCGCGGGCGCCTCTTCAGCAGATACGCAGTATTTT.

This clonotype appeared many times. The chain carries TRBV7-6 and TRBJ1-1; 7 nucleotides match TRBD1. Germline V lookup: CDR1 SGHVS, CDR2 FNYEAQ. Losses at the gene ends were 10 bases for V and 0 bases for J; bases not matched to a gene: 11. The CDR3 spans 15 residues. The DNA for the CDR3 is TGTGCCATCTTATATCCGGGACAGCTGAACACTGAAGCTTTCTTT. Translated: CAILYPGQLNTEAFF. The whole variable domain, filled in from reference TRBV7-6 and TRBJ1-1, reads GAGVSQSPRYKVTKRGQDVALRCDPISGHVSLYWYRQALGQGPEFLTYFNYEAQQDKSGLPNDRFSAERPEGSISTLTIQRTEQRDSAMYRCAILYPGQLNTEAFFGQGTRLTVV.

The CDR3 sequence: CSARGGWGLGTEAFF. DNA for the CDR3: TGCAGTGCTAGGGGGGGGTGGGGGCTTGGCACTGAAGCTTTCTTT. The V gene is TRBV20-1, the J gene TRBJ1-1; weak D call: TRBD1 (6 bases). Trimming stripped 3 bases from V and 4 bases from J, with 18 bases between. The germline CDR1 and CDR2 sequences are DFQATT and SNEGSKA (reference sequence). CDR3 length equals 15 residues.

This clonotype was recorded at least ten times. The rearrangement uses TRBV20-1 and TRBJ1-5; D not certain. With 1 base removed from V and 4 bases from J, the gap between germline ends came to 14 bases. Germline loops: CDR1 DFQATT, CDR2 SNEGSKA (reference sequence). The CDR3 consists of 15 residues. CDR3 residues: CSARGLGGVNQPQHF. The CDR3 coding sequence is TGCAGTGCTAGAGGGCTTGGTGGGGTGAATCAGCCCCAGCATTTT.

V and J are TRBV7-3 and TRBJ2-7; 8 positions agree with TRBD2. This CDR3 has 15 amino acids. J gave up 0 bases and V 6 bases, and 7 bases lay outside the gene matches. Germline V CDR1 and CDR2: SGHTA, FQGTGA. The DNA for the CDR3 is TGTGCCAGCAGTTACACTAGCGGCGGCTCCTACGAGCAGTACTTC. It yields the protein CASSYTSGGSYEQYF.

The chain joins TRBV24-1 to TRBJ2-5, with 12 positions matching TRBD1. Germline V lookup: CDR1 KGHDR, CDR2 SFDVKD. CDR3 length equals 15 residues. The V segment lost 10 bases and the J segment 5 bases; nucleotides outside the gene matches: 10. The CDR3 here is CATAGTGGFFETQYF. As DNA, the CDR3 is TGTGCCACAGCCGGGACAGGGGGCTTTTTCGAGACCCAGTACTTC.

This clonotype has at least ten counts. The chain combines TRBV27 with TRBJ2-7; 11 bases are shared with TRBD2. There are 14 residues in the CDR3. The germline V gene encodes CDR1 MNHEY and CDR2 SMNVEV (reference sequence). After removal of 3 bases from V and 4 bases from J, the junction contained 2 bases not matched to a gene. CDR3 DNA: TGTGCCAGCAGTTTCGGGACTAGCGGTTACGAGCAGTACTTC. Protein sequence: CASSFGTSGYEQYF.

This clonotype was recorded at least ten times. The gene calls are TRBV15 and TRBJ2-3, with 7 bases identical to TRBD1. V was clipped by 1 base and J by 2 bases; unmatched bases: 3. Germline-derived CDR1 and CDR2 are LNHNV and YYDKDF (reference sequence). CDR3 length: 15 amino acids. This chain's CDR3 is CATSRGQGVTDTQYF. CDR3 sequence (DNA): TGTGCCACCAGCAGAGGACAGGGAGTCACAGATACGCAGTATTTT.

For the CDR3, the DNA is TGTGCCAGCAGCCCAGTGACAGGGGACGAGCAGTACTTC. Protein sequence: CASSPVTGDEQYF. V usage is TRBV4-2 and J usage is TRBJ2-7; 8 positions match TRBD1. This CDR3 is 13 amino acids long. Trimming cost V 4 bases and J 5 bases; bases outside gene matches: 4. Per germline, CDR1 LGHNA and CDR2 YNFKEQ.

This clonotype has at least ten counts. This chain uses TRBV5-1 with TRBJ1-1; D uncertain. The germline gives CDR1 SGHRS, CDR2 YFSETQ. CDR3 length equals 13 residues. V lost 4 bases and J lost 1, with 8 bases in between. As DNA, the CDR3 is TGCGCCAGCAGCGTCCGGGCGAACACTGAAGCTTTCTTT. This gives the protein CASSVRANTEAFF.

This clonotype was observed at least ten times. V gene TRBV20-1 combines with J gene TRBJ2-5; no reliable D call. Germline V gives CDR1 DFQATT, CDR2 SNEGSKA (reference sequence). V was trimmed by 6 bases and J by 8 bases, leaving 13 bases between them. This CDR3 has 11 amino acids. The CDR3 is CSAAQPGTQYF. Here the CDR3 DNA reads TGCAGTGCCGCTCAACCCGGTACCCAGTACTTC.

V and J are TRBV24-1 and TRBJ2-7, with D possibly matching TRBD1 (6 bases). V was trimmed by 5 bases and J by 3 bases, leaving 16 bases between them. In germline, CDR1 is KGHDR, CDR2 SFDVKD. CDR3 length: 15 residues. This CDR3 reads CATSGKAGTFYEQYF. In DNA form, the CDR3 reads TGTGCCACCAGTGGTAAGGCCGGGACATTCTACGAGCAGTACTTC.

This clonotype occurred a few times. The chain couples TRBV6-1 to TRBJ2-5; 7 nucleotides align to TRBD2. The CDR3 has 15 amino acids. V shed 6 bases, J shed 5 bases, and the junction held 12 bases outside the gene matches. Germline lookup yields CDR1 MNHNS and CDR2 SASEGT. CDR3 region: CASSRDSSGRETQYF. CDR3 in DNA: TGTGCCAGCAGCCGGGACTCCTCCGGGAGGGAGACCCAGTACTTC.

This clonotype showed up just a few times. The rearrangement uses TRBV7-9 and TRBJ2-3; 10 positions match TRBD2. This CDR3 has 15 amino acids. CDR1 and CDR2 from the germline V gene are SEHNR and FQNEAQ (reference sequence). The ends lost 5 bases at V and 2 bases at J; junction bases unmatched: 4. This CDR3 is CASSHTSGATDTQYF. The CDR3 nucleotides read TGTGCCAGCAGCCACACTAGCGGGGCCACAGATACGCAGTATTTT. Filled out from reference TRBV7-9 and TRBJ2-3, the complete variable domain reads DTGVSQNPRHKITKRGQNVTFRCDPISEHNRLYWYRQTLGQGPEFLTYFQNEAQLEKSRLLSDRFSAERPKGSFSTLEIQRTEQGDSAMYLCASSHTSGATDTQYFGPGTRLTVL.

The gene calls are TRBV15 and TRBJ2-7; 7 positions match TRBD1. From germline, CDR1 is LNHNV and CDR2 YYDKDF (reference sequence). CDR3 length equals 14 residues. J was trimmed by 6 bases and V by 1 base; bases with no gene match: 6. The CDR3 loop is CATSRGEGASEQYF. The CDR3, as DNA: TGTGCCACCAGCAGAGGAGAGGGGGCCTCCGAGCAGTACTTC. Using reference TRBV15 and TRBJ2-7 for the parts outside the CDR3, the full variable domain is DAMVIQNPRYQVTQFGKPVTLSCSQTLNHNVMYWYQQKSSQAPKLLFHYYDKDFNNEADTPDNFQSRRPNTSFCFLDIRSPGLGDTAMYLCATSRGEGASEQYFGPGTRLTVT.

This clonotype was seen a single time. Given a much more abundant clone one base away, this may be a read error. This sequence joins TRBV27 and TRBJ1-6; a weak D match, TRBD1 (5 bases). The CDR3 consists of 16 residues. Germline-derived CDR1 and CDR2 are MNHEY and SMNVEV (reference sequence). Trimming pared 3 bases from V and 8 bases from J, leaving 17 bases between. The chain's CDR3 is CASSFRRGPRDSPLHF. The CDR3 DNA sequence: TGTGCCAGCAGTTTTCGACGGGGACCAAGGGATTCACCCCTCCACTTT.

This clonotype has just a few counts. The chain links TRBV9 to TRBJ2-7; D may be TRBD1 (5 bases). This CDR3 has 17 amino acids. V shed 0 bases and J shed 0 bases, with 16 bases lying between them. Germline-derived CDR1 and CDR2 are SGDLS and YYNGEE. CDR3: CASSVGAQGASSYEQYF. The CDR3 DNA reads TGTGCCAGCAGCGTAGGGGCCCAGGGCGCCAGCTCCTACGAGCAGTACTTC.

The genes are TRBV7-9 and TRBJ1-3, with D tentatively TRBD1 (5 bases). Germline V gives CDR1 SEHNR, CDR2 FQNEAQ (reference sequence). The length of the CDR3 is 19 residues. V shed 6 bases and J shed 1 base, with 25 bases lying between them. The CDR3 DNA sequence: TGTGCCAGCAGTCCATCCCCCCGAGGCAGGGTCGGTTCTGGAAACACCATATATTTT. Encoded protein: CASSPSPRGRVGSGNTIYF. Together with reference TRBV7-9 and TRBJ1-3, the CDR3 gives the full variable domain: DTGVSQNPRHKITKRGQNVTFRCDPISEHNRLYWYRQTLGQGPEFLTYFQNEAQLEKSRLLSDRFSAERPKGSFSTLEIQRTEQGDSAMYLCASSPSPRGRVGSGNTIYFGEGSWLTVV.

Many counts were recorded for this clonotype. CDR3 DNA: TGTGCCAGCTCAACAAAGCGCACAGATACGCAGTATTTT. The encoded protein is CASSTKRTDTQYF. The rearrangement links TRBV6-1 to TRBJ2-3; unclear D gene. Trimming cost V 8 bases and J 1 base, with 10 bases left between them. CDR1 MNHNS and CDR2 SASEGT come from the germline V gene. There are 13 residues in the CDR3.